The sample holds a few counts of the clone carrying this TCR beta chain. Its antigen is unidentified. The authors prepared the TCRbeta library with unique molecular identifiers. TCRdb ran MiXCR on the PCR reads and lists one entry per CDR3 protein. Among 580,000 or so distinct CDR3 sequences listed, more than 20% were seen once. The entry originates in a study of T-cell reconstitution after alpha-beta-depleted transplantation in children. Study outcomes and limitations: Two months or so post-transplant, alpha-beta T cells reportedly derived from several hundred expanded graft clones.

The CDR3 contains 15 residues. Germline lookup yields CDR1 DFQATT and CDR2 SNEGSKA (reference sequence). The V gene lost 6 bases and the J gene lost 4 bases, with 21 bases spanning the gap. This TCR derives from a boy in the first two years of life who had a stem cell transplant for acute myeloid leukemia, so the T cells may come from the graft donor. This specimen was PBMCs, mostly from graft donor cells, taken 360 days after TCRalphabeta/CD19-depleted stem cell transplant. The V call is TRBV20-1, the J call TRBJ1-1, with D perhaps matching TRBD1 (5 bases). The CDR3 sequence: CSAQGEGWKSTEAFF. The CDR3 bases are TGCAGTGCCCAGGGCGAGGGCTGGAAGAGCACTGAAGCTTTCTTT.